These 32 T cell receptor beta chains share one sample of origin, sequenced in a study of blood T cell repertoires in COVID-19. Sequenced by immunoSEQ multiplex PCR; TCRdb stores in-frame clones only, minus some. The sample lists 250,000 to 350,000 clones, roughly 90% seen once, with around a sixth in the top ten. Specimen: PBMCs or T cells enriched from blood (not recorded which). These receptors all stem from a woman in her twenties or thirties who had recovered from COVID-19.

The rearrangement uses TRBV19 and TRBJ1-1, with 12 bases that match TRBD1. The germline gives CDR1 LNHDA, CDR2 SQIVND (reference sequence). This CDR3 has 15 residues. Trimming cost V 5 bases and J 10 bases; bases outside gene matches: 11. CDR3 in DNA: TGTGCCAGTAGTCCCCTGGGACAGGGGGCGGTTGGAGCTTTCTTT. As protein: CASSPLGQGAVGAFF.

This chain links TRBV19 with TRBJ2-7, with D tentatively TRBD1 (5 bases). Germline V lookup: CDR1 LNHDA, CDR2 SQIVND (reference sequence). V lost 6 bases, J lost 3 bases, and 15 bases lay in between. The CDR3 spans 14 residues. CDR3 sequence: CASRRTPTFYEQYF. DNA of the CDR3: TGTGCCAGTAGAAGGACACCAACCTTCTACGAGCAGTACTTC.

The chain is built from TRBV28 and TRBJ1-1; 7 bases map to TRBD1. CDR1 and CDR2 from the germline V gene are MDHEN and SYDVKM. Losses at the gene ends were 6 bases for V and 1 base for J; bases not matched to a gene: 2. The CDR3 covers 13 residues. CDR3 protein: CASRRQGNTEAFF. CDR3 DNA: TGTGCCAGCAGACGACAGGGGAACACTGAAGCTTTCTTT.

CDR3 sequence reads: CASSYSRDRGLFNNQPQHF. The CDR3, as DNA: TGTGCCAGCAGTTACTCGAGGGACAGGGGGCTGTTCAACAATCAGCCCCAGCATTTT. The chain joins TRBV6-2 or TRBV6-3 to TRBJ1-5, with 12 bases that match TRBD1. CDR1 MNHEY and CDR2 SVGEGT come from the germline V gene. With V trimmed by 0 bases and J by 3 bases, 9 bases remained unmatched. This CDR3 is built from 19 residues.

The rearrangement links TRBV28 to TRBJ1-2; a possible D gene is TRBD1 (5 bases). The CDR3 length is 14 residues. Trimming took 5 bases from V and 8 from J, leaving 18 bases between them. The germline CDR1 and CDR2 sequences are MDHEN and SYDVKM. In DNA, the CDR3 is TGTGCCAGCAGTCCTGAGGTCAGGGTGTTAGGCTACACCTTC. Protein sequence: CASSPEVRVLGYTF.

This sequence joins TRBV7-2 and TRBJ1-5, with TRBD1 as a possible D gene (5 bases). Deletions cut 4 bases from V and 10 bases from J, with 17 bases between. From germline, CDR1 is SGHTA and CDR2 FQGNSA. This CDR3 comprises 14 residues. The DNA of the CDR3 is TGTGCCAGCAGCTCAAAGACACCGGGGGGTCCCCAGCATTTT. Encoded protein: CASSSKTPGGPQHF.

The rearrangement links TRBV20-1 to TRBJ2-5; TRBD2 matches 8 bases. CDR3 length: 16 residues. Trimming removed 3 bases from V and 0 bases from J; junction bases left unmatched: 9. Germline lookup yields CDR1 DFQATT and CDR2 SNEGSKA (reference sequence). In DNA, the CDR3 is TGCAGTGCTAGTCCCCGACTAGCGACGTACCAAGAGACCCAGTACTTC. Amino acid sequence: CSASPRLATYQETQYF.

The V call is TRBV28, the J call TRBJ1-6; D remains unclear. This CDR3 spans 14 amino acids. Germline V gene data show CDR1 as MDHEN and CDR2 as SYDVKM. With 4 bases removed from V and 6 bases from J, the gap between germline ends came to 10 bases. The DNA for the CDR3 is TGTGCCAGCAGTTCCGGACTGGGTAATTCACCCCTCCACTTT. It specifies CASSSGLGNSPLHF.

This chain links TRBV19 with TRBJ2-2, with TRBD1 matching over 11 bases. The germline gives CDR1 LNHDA, CDR2 SQIVND (reference sequence). The CDR3 is 15 residues long. V lost 7 bases, J lost 7 bases, and 8 bases stayed unmatched. CDR3 in amino acids: CASKSGTGGIGELFF. CDR3 coding DNA: TGTGCCAGTAAATCCGGGACAGGGGGGATCGGGGAGCTGTTTTTT.

This clone occurred once. The rearrangement links TRBV5-1 to TRBJ2-7; no clear D gene. CDR3 length: 12 residues. The V and J ends lost 1 base and 7 bases respectively, with 9 bases between them. Germline loops: CDR1 SGHRS, CDR2 YFSETQ. The CDR3 spells CASSLTAEEQYF. The CDR3 DNA follows: TGCGCCAGCAGCTTGACGGCGGAAGAGCAGTACTTC.

The chain links TRBV28 to TRBJ2-1, with TRBD2 as a possible D gene (6 bases). Trimming removed 3 bases from V and 4 bases from J, with 22 bases in between. CDR1 and CDR2 (germline): MDHEN, SYDVKM. CDR3 size: 18 residues. CDR3 amino acids: CASSFPRDWTGKYNEQFF. CDR3 coding DNA: TGTGCCAGCAGTTTCCCTCGGGACTGGACGGGGAAGTACAATGAGCAGTTCTTC.

Comment on this clone: Other nucleotide sequences in the sample specify the same CDR3. This chain connects TRBV28 to TRBJ2-7, with D unresolved. Trimming left V 7 bases short and J 3 bases short, with 7 bases between. CDR1 and CDR2 from the germline V gene are MDHEN and SYDVKM. This CDR3 is 11 amino acids long. CDR3 nucleotides: TGTGCCAGCAACCGGTTCTACGAGCAGTACTTC. It codes for CASNRFYEQYF. Based on the CDR3 plus reference TRBV28 and TRBJ2-7, the full variable domain is DVKVTQSSRYLVKRTGEKVFLECVQDMDHENMFWYRQDPGLGLRLIYFSYDVKMKEKGDIPEGYSVSREKKERFSLILESASTNQTSMYLCASNRFYEQYFGPGTRLTVT.

The V and J genes are TRBV12-3 or TRBV12-4 and TRBJ1-6; D possibly corresponds to TRBD1 (5 bases). V lost 3 bases to trimming and J lost 11 bases, with 8 bases between them. The CDR3 extends over 12 amino acids. The CDR3 region has the DNA TGTGCCAGCAGTTTGCAGGGTGCACCCCTCCACTTT. Translated: CASSLQGAPLHF.

V and J are TRBV28 and TRBJ1-2, with a possible D match to TRBD1 (6 bases). CDR1 is MDHEN, CDR2 SYDVKM, per germline. V was trimmed by 5 bases and J by 4 bases, leaving 20 bases between them. The CDR3 is made up of 16 amino acids. The CDR3 DNA follows: TGTGCCAGCAGTAGCTTCCAAAGGGGGGGCCTCTATGGCTACACCTTC. The encoded protein is CASSSFQRGGLYGYTF.

The J gene is TRBJ1-2, the V gene TRBV28; TRBD1 matches at 7 bases. The CDR3 is 13 residues long. J gave up 4 bases and V 5 bases, and 4 bases lay outside the gene matches. Germline values: CDR1 MDHEN, CDR2 SYDVKM. CDR3 residues: CASSVQGTYGYTF. The DNA for the CDR3 is TGTGCCAGCAGTGTACAGGGGACCTATGGCTACACCTTC.

This clone was found once. The chain joins TRBV7-9 to TRBJ2-3; TRBD1 matches 10 bases. The germline gives CDR1 SEHNR, CDR2 FQNEAQ (reference sequence). The CDR3 extends over 16 amino acids. Trimming took 4 bases from V and 5 from J; bases not matched to a gene: 9. CDR3 sequence reads: CASSSGQGFSRDTQYF. The CDR3 DNA is TGTGCCAGCAGCTCGGGACAGGGGTTTTCCCGAGATACGCAGTATTTT.

This clone was found a few times. This chain joins TRBV4-1 and TRBJ2-7; D possibly corresponds to TRBD1 (5 bases). The CDR3 has 14 amino acids. Germline V gene data show CDR1 as MGHRA and CDR2 as YSYEKL. V lost 1 base to trimming and J lost 3 bases, with 10 bases between them. The DNA of the CDR3 is TGCGCCAGCAGCCAAGCACAGGCCTACTACGAGCAGTACTTC. Its translation: CASSQAQAYYEQYF.

This chain links TRBV28 with TRBJ1-3; possibly TRBD1 for D (6 bases). Germline V gene sequence: CDR1 MDHEN, CDR2 SYDVKM. Between the trimmed V and J ends, which lost 10 bases and 0 bases, there was a span of 13 bases. The CDR3 runs to 14 residues. For the CDR3, the DNA is TGTGCCACCCGGGACATGGGCTCTGGAAACACCATATATTTT. Protein product: CATRDMGSGNTIYF.

The V call is TRBV18, the J call TRBJ1-1, with TRBD1 matching over 7 bases. The CDR3 sequence is 13 residues long. J was trimmed by 11 bases and V by 4 bases; bases with no gene match: 10. From germline, CDR1 is KGHSH and CDR2 LQKENI. The CDR3 is CASSLGQRFEAFF. The CDR3 DNA reads as TGTGCCAGCTCACTGGGACAGCGTTTTGAGGCTTTCTTT.

Details on this clone: Other DNA sequences within the sample encode an identical CDR3. V and J are TRBV10-3 and TRBJ2-5, with a possible D match to TRBD2 (5 bases). The CDR3 loop spans 11 amino acids. Trimming shortened V by 8 bases and J by 5 bases, and 9 bases separated the two germline ends. Germline loops: CDR1 ENHRY, CDR2 SYGVKD. DNA for the CDR3: TGTGCCATCTCGACGGGGGAGACCCAGTACTTC. This translates into CAISTGETQYF.

The chain links TRBV11-2 to TRBJ2-1, with unresolved D. This CDR3 is 13 amino acids long. Germline CDR1 is SGHAT and CDR2 is FQNNGV. V was clipped by 1 base and J by 7 bases, with 8 bases between them. CDR3 DNA sequence: TGTGCCAGCAGCTTAGTCCAGTCTAATGAGCAGTTCTTC. Protein sequence: CASSLVQSNEQFF.

The rearrangement joins TRBV7-9 to TRBJ2-3; D might be TRBD2 (5 bases). Germline V gene lookup returns CDR1 SEHNR and CDR2 FQNEAQ (reference sequence). The CDR3 loop spans 13 amino acids. V was pared by 1 base and J by 6 bases, with 8 bases between. The CDR3 DNA follows: TGTGCCAGCAGCTTAGGGTGGAGGGATACGCAGTATTTT. This sequence encodes CASSLGWRDTQYF.

This clone has just a few counts. Other DNA sequences of this sample code for an identical CDR3. The chain is built from TRBV30 and TRBJ1-6; TRBD1 matches 9 bases. Trimming took 4 bases from V and 8 from J; bases not matched to a gene: 3. This CDR3 spans 13 amino acids. Germline values: CDR1 GTSNPN, CDR2 SVGIG (reference sequence). CDR3: CAWTGQGHSPLHF. CDR3 DNA sequence: TGTGCCTGGACTGGACAGGGGCATTCACCCCTCCACTTT.

The chain is built from TRBV6-5 and TRBJ2-3; D uncertain. This CDR3 is built from 16 residues. Trimming stripped 2 bases from V and 2 bases from J, with 14 bases between. In germline, CDR1 is MNHEY, CDR2 SVGAGI. The CDR3 loop is CASSYGRPIFTDTQYF. The CDR3 DNA follows: TGTGCCAGCAGTTACGGCAGGCCCATCTTCACAGATACGCAGTATTTT.

The chain combines TRBV21-1 with TRBJ2-1; TRBD2 was called by the table and not checked on the DNA. TRBV21-1 counts as a pseudogene. The CDR3 is 13 residues long. CDR3 protein: CASSKGVLNEQFF. Here the CDR3 DNA reads TGTGCCAGCAGCAAAGGAGTCCTCAATGAGCAGTTCTTC.

CDR3 DNA sequence: TGTGCCAGCAGTAAAACAGGTCCTACCGGGGAGCTGTTTTTT. The encoded protein is CASSKTGPTGELFF. This chain links TRBV25-1 with TRBJ2-2, with D perhaps matching TRBD1 (5 bases). Germline V gene lookup returns CDR1 MGHDK and CDR2 SYGVNS. Trimming stripped 5 bases from V and 5 bases from J, with 12 bases between. The CDR3 is 14 residues long.

The chain uses TRBV6-1 and TRBJ1-5; D is undetermined. CDR3 length equals 15 residues. Germline V lookup: CDR1 MNHNS, CDR2 SASEGT. Trimming pared 0 bases from V and 7 bases from J, leaving 13 bases between. CDR3 nucleotide sequence: TGTGCCAGCAGTGAAGCGCGGGTCGCGAGGCAGCCCCAGCATTTT. As protein: CASSEARVARQPQHF.

This chain links TRBV7-9 with TRBJ1-4; possible D gene TRBD1, 6 bases. Per the germline V gene, CDR1 is SEHNR and CDR2 is FQNEAQ (reference sequence). CDR3 length: 15 amino acids. V lost 6 bases, J lost 0 bases, and 11 bases lay in between. The CDR3 bases are TGTGCCAGCAGGCGGACAGATGCAACTAATGAAAAACTGTTTTTT. Translating it yields CASRRTDATNEKLFF.

This sequence joins TRBV9 and TRBJ2-5, with 10 bases identical to TRBD2. V dropped 0 bases and J dropped 3; count of bases not matched to a gene: 2. Germline V gene data show CDR1 as SGDLS and CDR2 as YYNGEE. CDR3 length: 15 amino acids. CDR3 amino acids: CASSVVSGGKETQYF. In DNA, the CDR3 is TGTGCCAGCAGCGTAGTTAGCGGGGGGAAAGAGACCCAGTACTTC.

The chain has TRBV29-1 and TRBJ1-2; D gene unclear. The CDR3 has 12 amino acids. Trimming stripped 6 bases from V and 1 base from J, with 9 bases between. Germline V CDR1 and CDR2: SQVTM, ANQGSEA. CDR3 sequence (DNA): TGCAGCGTGTGGGGAGTTAACTATGGCTACACCTTC. This sequence encodes CSVWGVNYGYTF.

CDR3 sequence: CASSLDTGDTEAFF. The DNA of the CDR3 is TGCGCCAGCAGCTTGGATACGGGAGACACTGAAGCTTTCTTT. The rearrangement uses TRBV5-1 and TRBJ1-1; D is unresolved. V was cut by 0 bases and J by 3 bases, with 9 bases left in between. CDR3 size: 14 residues. Germline V CDR1 and CDR2: SGHRS, YFSETQ.

The CDR3 DNA reads as TGTGCCATCCACGGAGGGGACAGGGGGTCCTACGAGCAGTACTTC. Translating gives CAIHGGDRGSYEQYF. V is TRBV28 and J is TRBJ2-7, with 11 bases identical to TRBD1. The CDR3 is made up of 15 amino acids. CDR1 and CDR2 (germline): MDHEN, SYDVKM. Trimming cost V 10 bases and J 1 base; bases outside gene matches: 9. Variable domain in full (rest from reference TRBV28 and TRBJ2-7): DVKVTQSSRYLVKRTGEKVFLECVQDMDHENMFWYRQDPGLGLRLIYFSYDVKMKEKGDIPEGYSVSREKKERFSLILESASTNQTSMYLCAIHGGDRGSYEQYFGPGTRLTVT.